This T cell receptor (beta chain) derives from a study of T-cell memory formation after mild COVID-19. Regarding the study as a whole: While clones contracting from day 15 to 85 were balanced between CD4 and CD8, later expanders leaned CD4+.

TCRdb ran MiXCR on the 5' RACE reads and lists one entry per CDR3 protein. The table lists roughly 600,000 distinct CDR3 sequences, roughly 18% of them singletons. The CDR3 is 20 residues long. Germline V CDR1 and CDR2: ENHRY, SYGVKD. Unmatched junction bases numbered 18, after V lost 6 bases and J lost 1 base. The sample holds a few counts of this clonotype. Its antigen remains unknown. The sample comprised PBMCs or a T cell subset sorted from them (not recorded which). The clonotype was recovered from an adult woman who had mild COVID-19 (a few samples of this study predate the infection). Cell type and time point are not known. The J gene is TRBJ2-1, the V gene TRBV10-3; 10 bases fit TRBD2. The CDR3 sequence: CAISNLLAGTIPRSYNEQFF. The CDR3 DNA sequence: TGTGCCATCAGCAACTTACTAGCGGGAACCATACCACGGTCCTACAATGAGCAGTTCTTC.